This T cell receptor beta chain emerged from a study of cytomegalovirus exposure and HLA in healthy donors. Study-wide background: Some 200 million T cells yielded 100 million or so unique TCR beta sequences in earlier analysis. Study-level points and caveats: It was assumed in the presence/absence analyses that sequencing depth was roughly uniform across donors. Generally TCR sequences proved uncommon, though certain public TCRs appeared in numerous donors.

Primers included in the PCR were 60 Vbeta and 13 Jbeta primers. The protocol was immunoSEQ multiplex PCR, while the TCRdb copy is restricted to in-frame clones and leaves out a portion. Its clone listing holds approximately 51,000 clones. Worth noting for this clone: Its antigen is still unknown.

The source is a middle-aged man in good health and CMV-seropositive. Sequenced input: PBMCs.

CDR3 DNA sequence: TGTGCCAGCGACAGGGGGCCCTCAACTAATGAAAAACTGTTTTTT. The encoded protein is CASDRGPSTNEKLFF. This chain uses TRBV2 with TRBJ1-4; 10 bases are a match to TRBD1. Germline values: CDR1 SNHLY, CDR2 FYNNEI. This CDR3 has 15 amino acids. The V gene end was trimmed by 8 bases and the J gene end by 0 bases; junction bases not matched to a gene: 3. The whole variable domain, filled in from reference TRBV2 and TRBJ1-4, reads EPEVTQTPSHQVTQMGQEVILRCVPISNHLYFYWYRQILGQKVEFLVSFYNNEISEKSEIFDDQFSVERPDGSNFTLKIRSTKLEDSAMYFCASDRGPSTNEKLFFGSGTQLSVL.